This TCR beta chain came from a study of CD8+ T cells in alopecia areata. General study points: Scalp data also include sequences from resident alphabeta T cells of normal skin.

Following extraction, RNA underwent reverse transcription to cDNA, which served as the sequencing template. Using immunoSEQ multiplex PCR, the repertoire was profiled, and TCRdb retains in-frame clones only, with some absent. The data contain about 140,000 clones, roughly 61% of them singletons. A note on this clone: Its target is unknown.

V gave up 0 bases and J gave up 0 bases, with 8 bases separating them. The CDR3 contains 15 residues. Germline CDR1 is LGHNA and CDR2 is YNFKEQ. This TCR was recovered from a human donor with alopecia areata. Material: CD4+ T cells sorted from blood, obtained at week 0. The chain employs TRBV4-2 and TRBJ1-1, with no clear D. The CDR3 DNA is TGTGCCAGCAGCCAAGAAAGGGTATTGAACACTGAAGCTTTCTTT. Residues: CASSQERVLNTEAFF.